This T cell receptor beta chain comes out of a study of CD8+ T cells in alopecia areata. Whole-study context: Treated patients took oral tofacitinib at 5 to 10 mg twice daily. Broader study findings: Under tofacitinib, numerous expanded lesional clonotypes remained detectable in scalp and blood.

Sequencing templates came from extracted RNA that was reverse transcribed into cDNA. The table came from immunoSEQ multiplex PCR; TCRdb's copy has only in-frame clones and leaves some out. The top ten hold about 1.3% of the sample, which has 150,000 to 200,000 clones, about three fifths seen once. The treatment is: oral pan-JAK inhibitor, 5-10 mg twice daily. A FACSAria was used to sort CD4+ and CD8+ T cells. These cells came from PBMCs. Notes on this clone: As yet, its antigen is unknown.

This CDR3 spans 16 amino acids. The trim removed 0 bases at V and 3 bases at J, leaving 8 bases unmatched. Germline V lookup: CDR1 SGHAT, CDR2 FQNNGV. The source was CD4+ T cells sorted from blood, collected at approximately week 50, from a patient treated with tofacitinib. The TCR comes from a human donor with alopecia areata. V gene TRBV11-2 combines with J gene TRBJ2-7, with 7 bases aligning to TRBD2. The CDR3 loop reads CASSLDRSSGGYEQYF. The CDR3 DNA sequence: TGTGCCAGCAGCTTAGATCGGTCTAGCGGAGGCTACGAGCAGTACTTC.